This T cell receptor beta chain comes out of a study of T cells after yellow fever vaccination. TCRdb re-called the 5' RACE reads through MiXCR, storing one row per CDR3 protein. Of 300,000 to 400,000 distinct CDR3 sequences listed, 8.5% to 9% are singletons. The CDR3 runs to 12 residues. Between the trimmed V and J ends, which lost 6 bases and 1 base, there was a span of 6 bases. This clonotype was recorded at least ten times. The chain recombines TRBV12-3 or TRBV12-4 with TRBJ1-1; D remains ambiguous. This clonotype originated in a man between 18 and 35 years old who received the YFV17D yellow fever vaccine. The sequencing here drew on PBMCs, taken on the day of the first yellow fever vaccination. The CDR3 loop reads CASRSENTEAFF. CDR3 DNA: TGTGCCAGCAGATCAGAGAACACTGAAGCTTTCTTT.